The 3 T cell receptor beta chains below all came from one sample that was sequenced in a study of CD8 T cells in ankylosing spondylitis. Broader study findings: There was a TCR beta motif, made of fewer than 10 highly homologous variants, that appeared characteristic of ankylosing spondylitis blood.

In TCRdb, the 5' RACE reads were re-called with MiXCR into one record per CDR3 protein. This table has 750,000 to 850,000 distinct CDR3 sequences, over 9.5% appearing once. What these receptors recognize is not known. Material: blood, either unsorted or a sorted T cell fraction (not recorded which). Receptors originate from a male donor with ankylosing spondylitis.

The chain couples TRBV5-1 to TRBJ1-1; tentatively, D is TRBD1 (6 bases). This CDR3 has 15 amino acids. Trimming cost V 3 bases and J 7 bases, with 19 bases left between them. CDR1 and CDR2 from the germline V gene are SGHRS and YFSETQ. CDR3 region: CASSSSGTSLGEAFF. The DNA of the CDR3 is TGCGCCAGCAGCTCTTCCGGGACAAGCTTGGGTGAAGCTTTCTTT.

This clonotype was observed at least ten times. The chain couples TRBV7-9 to TRBJ1-1; perhaps TRBD1 as D (5 bases). Between the trimmed V and J ends, which lost 4 bases and 1 base, there was a span of 13 bases. The CDR3 runs to 15 residues. Germline V gene lookup returns CDR1 SEHNR and CDR2 FQNEAQ (reference sequence). The CDR3 reads CASSSRGVGNTEAFF. In DNA form, the CDR3 reads TGTGCCAGCAGCTCGAGGGGAGTCGGGAACACTGAAGCTTTCTTT.

Concerning this clonotype: Sequence at one end of the junction differs from germline and may be a read error. This rearrangement joins TRBV5-4 to TRBJ2-5, with TRBD2 matching 10 bases. Germline V gene lookup returns CDR1 SGHNT and CDR2 YYREEE (reference sequence). This CDR3 contains 15 residues. In DNA, the CDR3 is TGTGCCAGCAACTTGGGGGCTAGCGGGAGTGAGACCCAGTACTTC. Translation gives CASNLGASGSETQYF.